These 28 T cell receptor beta chains share one sample of origin, sequenced in a study of graft-versus-host responses after intestinal transplantation (dated by TCRdb to the early 2020s). The time point label corresponds to: cells obtained before transplantation from donor or recipient. Which antigens these TCRs recognize remains unknown. The library was produced with the immunoSEQ multiplex PCR assay. TCRdb re-hosts the immuneACCESS table, in-frame sequences only. Its copies lack some clones; in the studies checked, an unresolved V gene accounts for under half of them, and the cause for the rest is not known. Within this sample are more than 75,000 clones, with approximately 89% of them counted one time only. Jointly, the top ten make up approximately 0.35% of the sample. This specimen was unstimulated CD4+ T cells sorted from spleen or lymph node cells, taken before transplant. The receptor source for this set is a human donor who was the organ donor for an intestinal transplant.

The chain couples TRBV29-1 to TRBJ2-7; D unresolved. Trimming left V 5 bases short and J 3 bases short, with 8 bases between. Germline-derived CDR1 and CDR2 are SQVTM and ANQGSEA. This CDR3 contains 11 residues. The CDR3 protein is CSVSSVYEQYF. Here the CDR3 DNA reads TGCAGCGTTTCAAGCGTCTACGAGCAGTACTTC.

This chain joins TRBV5-1 and TRBJ2-5; 8 nucleotides agree with TRBD2. The CDR3 spans 14 residues. The V gene's germline CDR1 is SGHRS and CDR2 YFSETQ. With 5 bases clipped from V and 1 base from J, the junction kept 4 bases outside the gene matches. DNA for the CDR3: TGCGCCAGCAGTCCCGGACTAGCCCAAGAGACCCAGTACTTC. Its translation is CASSPGLAQETQYF.

This clone was recorded only once. J is TRBJ1-2 and V is TRBV7-8, with a tentative D call TRBD1 (5 bases). The ends were cut back, 6 bases at V and 4 bases at J, with 9 bases in the middle. This CDR3 is 12 amino acids long. Germline CDR1 is SGHVS and CDR2 is FQNEAQ. The CDR3 DNA sequence: TGTGCCAGCAGTCCAGGGCCCTATGGCTACACCTTC. Translating it yields CASSPGPYGYTF.

This clone was observed a single time. The chain carries TRBV6-5 and TRBJ2-7; TRBD2 is a possible D gene (7 bases). CDR1 and CDR2 from the germline V gene are MNHEY and SVGAGI. The V end lost 6 bases, the J end lost 6 bases, and 18 bases lay between the germline ends. The CDR3 is 14 amino acids. The CDR3 sequence: CASRKAGGHGEQYF. CDR3 nucleotides: TGTGCCAGCAGGAAGGCCGGGGGGCACGGCGAGCAGTACTTC.

This CDR3 is CASSLAGRGTYNEQFF. The CDR3 DNA reads as TGTGCCAGCAGCTTAGCAGGGAGAGGGACCTACAATGAGCAGTTCTTC. The chain links TRBV7-8 to TRBJ2-1; possible D gene TRBD2, 5 bases. The V end was cut by 0 bases, the J end by 2 bases, with 11 bases between. CDR1 is SGHVS, CDR2 FQNEAQ, per germline. The CDR3 has 16 amino acids.

A word on this clone: One end of the junction does not line up with germline, which may come from a read error. The CDR3 loop reads CASSLGAAGVSQETQYF. CDR3 coding DNA: TGTGCTAGCAGCTTAGGTGCGGCGGGGGTATCCCAAGAGACCCAGTACTTC. The chain couples TRBV7-7 to TRBJ2-5, with 7 bases that match TRBD2. The CDR3 consists of 17 residues. Germline CDR1 is SSHAT and CDR2 is FNYEAQ (reference sequence).

The V gene is TRBV10-3, the J gene TRBJ1-1, with 8 bases that match TRBD1. The CDR3 runs to 14 residues. Germline loops: CDR1 ENHRY, CDR2 SYGVKD. V was pared by 7 bases and J by 1 base, with 5 bases of the junction left unmatched. Here the CDR3 reads CAITKGTGNTEAFF. CDR3 nucleotides: TGTGCCATCACCAAAGGGACAGGGAACACTGAAGCTTTCTTT.

The chain couples TRBV6-6 to TRBJ1-6; a possible D gene is TRBD1 (5 bases). The CDR3 has 16 residues. With 5 bases removed from V and 4 bases from J, the gap between germline ends came to 15 bases. The germline V gene has CDR1 MNHNY and CDR2 SVGAGI (reference sequence). This chain's CDR3 is CASSPHRSGYNSPLHF. The DNA for the CDR3 is TGTGCCAGCAGTCCTCACCGATCAGGGTATAATTCACCCCTCCACTTT.

The rearrangement uses TRBV19 and TRBJ1-2, with 7 positions matching TRBD1. The CDR3 has 16 residues. Per the germline V gene, CDR1 is LNHDA and CDR2 is SQIVND (reference sequence). With V trimmed by 4 bases and J by 4 bases, 12 bases remained unmatched. The CDR3 bases are TGTGCCAGTAGTAGACAGGGACTCTTTGGGAGCTATGGCTACACCTTC. It translates to CASSRQGLFGSYGYTF.

The genes are TRBV6-1 and TRBJ1-4, with D maybe TRBD1 (6 bases). Germline CDR1 MNHNS, CDR2 SASEGT. The CDR3 covers 15 residues. V was pared by 5 bases and J by 3 bases, with 13 bases between. This CDR3 reads CASSLAQGPNEKLFF. CDR3 DNA sequence: TGTGCCAGCAGTCTCGCACAGGGACCTAATGAAAAACTGTTTTTT.

V usage is TRBV5-4 and J usage is TRBJ2-3; 8 nucleotides agree with TRBD2. V shed 4 bases, J shed 3 bases, and the junction held 7 bases outside the gene matches. CDR3 length: 15 amino acids. CDR1 SGHNT and CDR2 YYREEE come from the germline V gene (reference sequence). CDR3 sequence: CASSPTGGMTDTQYF. The DNA for the CDR3 is TGTGCCAGCAGCCCAACGGGGGGGATGACAGATACGCAGTATTTT. The full variable domain, completed using reference TRBV5-4 and TRBJ2-3, is ETGVTQSPTHLIKTRGQQVTLRCSSQSGHNTVSWYQQALGQGPQFIFQYYREEENGRGNFPPRFSGLQFPNYSSELNVNALELDDSALYLCASSPTGGMTDTQYFGPGTRLTVL.

The rearrangement uses TRBV27 and TRBJ1-2; the D is unclear. This CDR3 is built from 15 residues. V lost 6 bases and J lost 5, with 19 bases in between. Germline lookup yields CDR1 MNHEY and CDR2 SMNVEV (reference sequence). This CDR3 is CASSRSGSKVYGYTF. DNA of the CDR3: TGTGCCAGCAGCCGGTCAGGTTCAAAAGTTTATGGCTACACCTTC.

This clone turned up a few times. V gene TRBV5-6 combines with J gene TRBJ2-7, with 9 bases fitting TRBD2. J gave up 5 bases and V 2 bases, and 2 bases lay outside the gene matches. The CDR3 has 13 residues. Germline V gene sequence: CDR1 SGHDT, CDR2 YYEEEE. The CDR3 reads CASSFRLADEQYF. The CDR3, as DNA: TGTGCCAGCAGCTTTAGACTAGCGGACGAGCAGTACTTC. Based on the CDR3 plus reference TRBV5-6 and TRBJ2-7, the full variable domain is DAGVTQSPTHLIKTRGQQVTLRCSPKSGHDTVSWYQQALGQGPQFIFQYYEEEERQRGNFPDRFSGHQFPNYSSELNVNALLLGDSALYLCASSFRLADEQYFGPGTRLTVT.

The chain recombines TRBV7-8 with TRBJ2-2; possibly TRBD1 for D (6 bases). Germline CDR1 reads SGHVS; CDR2 reads FQNEAQ. Trimming removed 5 bases from V and 1 base from J, with 8 bases in between. The CDR3 spans 14 residues. CDR3 DNA: TGTGCCAGCAGCCTGGACAGGAACACCGGGGAGCTGTTTTTT. Translation gives CASSLDRNTGELFF. Complete variable domain (other parts from reference TRBV7-8 and TRBJ2-2): GAGVSQSPRYKVAKRGQDVALRCDPISGHVSLFWYQQALGQGPEFLTYFQNEAQLDKSGLPSDRFFAERPEGSVSTLKIQRTQQEDSAVYLCASSLDRNTGELFFGEGSRLTVL.

This chain joins TRBV4-1 and TRBJ2-3, with 14 positions matching TRBD2. This CDR3 has 17 residues. Germline CDR1 MGHRA, CDR2 YSYEKL. V shed 4 bases, J shed 5 bases, and the junction held 8 bases outside the gene matches. CDR3 sequence: CASSRNPGLAGVDTQYF. In DNA form, the CDR3 reads TGCGCCAGCAGCCGGAACCCGGGACTAGCGGGAGTAGATACGCAGTATTTT.

The rearrangement links TRBV5-1 to TRBJ2-3; weak D call: TRBD2 (7 bases). The V end was cut by 10 bases, the J end by 3 bases, with 18 bases between. The CDR3 runs 14 residues. Germline V gene data show CDR1 as SGHRS and CDR2 as YFSETQ. The CDR3 protein is CASSRGGTTDTQYF. CDR3 nucleotides: TGCGCCTCTTCAAGGGGGGGAACTACAGATACGCAGTATTTT. The full variable domain, in which reference TRBV5-1 and TRBJ2-3 provide the parts outside the CDR3, is KAGVTQTPRYLIKTRGQQVTLSCSPISGHRSVSWYQQTPGQGLQFLFEYFSETQRNKGNFPGRFSGRQFSNSRSEMNVSTLELGDSALYLCASSRGGTTDTQYFGPGTRLTVL.

V is TRBV7-3 and J is TRBJ2-7; possible D gene TRBD2, 6 bases. V shed 6 bases and J shed 4 bases, with 16 bases lying between them. The CDR3 runs to 14 residues. The germline V gene encodes CDR1 SGHTA and CDR2 FQGTGA. The CDR3 DNA is TGTGCCAGCAGAGCCGGGACTGACGTTTACGAGCAGTACTTC. Its protein product is CASRAGTDVYEQYF.

V is TRBV19 and J is TRBJ1-5; no clear D gene. The CDR3 is 14 residues long. Germline CDR1 and CDR2: LNHDA and SQIVND (reference sequence). The V end lost 2 bases, the J end lost 2 bases, and 7 bases lay between the germline ends. The CDR3: CASSITRGNQPQHF. Written as DNA, the CDR3 is TGTGCCAGTAGTATAACTCGGGGCAATCAGCCCCAGCATTTT.

V gene TRBV19 combines with J gene TRBJ2-1; TRBD1 matches at 9 bases. CDR3 size: 15 residues. After removal of 5 bases from V and 2 bases from J, the junction contained 4 bases not matched to a gene. Germline values: CDR1 LNHDA, CDR2 SQIVND (reference sequence). The CDR3 DNA is TGTGCCAGTAGTTGGGACAGGGATACCTACAATGAGCAGTTCTTC. Protein: CASSWDRDTYNEQFF.

V usage is TRBV5-1 and J usage is TRBJ1-2; tentative D call: TRBD1 (6 bases). This CDR3 region has 13 residues. Germline-derived CDR1 and CDR2 are SGHRS and YFSETQ. Trimming removed 0 bases at V and 5 bases at J, with 8 bases between. The CDR3 bases are TGCGCCAGCAGCTTGGCAGGGGAGTATGGCTACACCTTC. Protein sequence: CASSLAGEYGYTF.

The chain is built from TRBV28 and TRBJ2-2, with TRBD2 matching over 10 bases. The CDR3 covers 13 residues. Germline lookup yields CDR1 MDHEN and CDR2 SYDVKM. The J segment lost 9 bases and the V segment lost 7 bases, leaving 5 bases of the junction unmatched. The CDR3 sequence is CASIKRGGRELFF. The CDR3 DNA is TGTGCCAGCATTAAGCGGGGGGGCCGGGAGCTGTTTTTT.

The V and J genes are TRBV5-1 and TRBJ2-1; TRBD2 aligns across 11 bases. The CDR3 sequence is 19 residues long. Germline CDR1 reads SGHRS; CDR2 reads YFSETQ. J was trimmed by 0 bases and V by 3 bases; bases with no gene match: 11. Written as DNA, the CDR3 is TGCGCCAGCAGCTCACTACTAGCGGGAGTCTCAGCCTCCTACAATGAGCAGTTCTTC. Translating it yields CASSSLLAGVSASYNEQFF.

This clone came up once. The chain uses TRBV29-1 and TRBJ1-2; 7 bases line up with TRBD1. CDR1 and CDR2 (germline): SQVTM, ANQGSEA. This CDR3 is built from 14 residues. The J segment lost 4 bases and the V segment lost 7 bases, leaving 12 bases of the junction unmatched. The CDR3 DNA is TGCAGCGCTGGGGAACCGGACAGGCCCTATGGCTACACCTTC. Translation gives CSAGEPDRPYGYTF.

The chain joins TRBV6-1 to TRBJ2-5, with 12 bases aligning to TRBD2. CDR3 length: 17 residues. The germline CDR1 and CDR2 sequences are MNHNS and SASEGT. Trimming removed 4 bases from V and 5 bases from J; junction bases left unmatched: 11. Here the CDR3 reads CASSVGTSGQRMETQYF. For the CDR3, the DNA is TGTGCCAGCAGTGTGGGGACTAGCGGGCAGAGGATGGAGACCCAGTACTTC.

The chain carries TRBV27 and TRBJ2-7; 12 bases map to TRBD2. The V gene end was trimmed by 5 bases and the J gene end by 0 bases; junction bases not matched to a gene: 11. The CDR3 contains 18 residues. CDR1 MNHEY and CDR2 SMNVEV come from the germline V gene (reference sequence). For the CDR3, the DNA is TGTGCCAGCAGTGGGACGGGACTAGCGGGCAGAAGCTCCTACGAGCAGTACTTC. It translates to CASSGTGLAGRSSYEQYF.

The rearrangement joins TRBV9 to TRBJ1-4; 8 bases line up with TRBD1. The CDR3 sequence is 17 residues long. Looked up from germline, CDR1 is SGDLS and CDR2 is YYNGEE. The V and J ends lost 5 bases and 0 bases, in that order; junction bases with no gene match: 9. CDR3 sequence: CASRPGQDISTNEKLFF. In DNA, the CDR3 is TGTGCCAGCAGACCGGGACAGGATATTTCAACTAATGAAAAACTGTTTTTT.

This clone occurred once. CDR3 nucleotide sequence: TGTGCCAGCAGCTTGAGGGACAGCAGCTCCTACGAGCAGTACTTC. Translated: CASSLRDSSSYEQYF. This rearrangement joins TRBV5-5 to TRBJ2-7, with TRBD1 identical over 7 bases. Germline CDR1 reads SGHKS; CDR2 reads YYEKEE (reference sequence). This CDR3 contains 15 residues. V gave up 1 base and J gave up 0 bases; unmatched junction bases: 4.

The rearrangement joins TRBV29-1 to TRBJ2-1; 8 bases match TRBD2. CDR3 length equals 14 residues. Germline V gene data show CDR1 as SQVTM and CDR2 as ANQGSEA. V lost 4 bases, J lost 6 bases, and 8 bases stayed unmatched. The CDR3 loop reads CSVALRLAGNEQFF. The CDR3 bases are TGCAGCGTTGCCCTGCGGCTAGCGGGCAATGAGCAGTTCTTC.